A single sample is the source of the 23 T cell receptor beta chains below, sequenced in a study of CD8 T cells in ankylosing spondylitis. Findings of the study overall: Fewer than 10 highly homologous variants formed a TCR beta motif that appeared characteristic of ankylosing spondylitis blood.

Their antigen targets remain unknown. In TCRdb, the 5' RACE reads were re-called with MiXCR into one record per CDR3 protein. The table has under 550,000 distinct CDR3 sequences, 26% seen once. The sequencing input was blood, either unsorted or a sorted T cell fraction (not recorded which). Receptors were obtained from a male donor with ankylosing spondylitis.

The chain is built from TRBV7-7 and TRBJ1-4; D is possibly TRBD1 (5 bases). Trimming took off 1 base at V and 9 bases at J, with 9 bases between the two ends. The germline V gene has CDR1 SSHAT and CDR2 FNYEAQ (reference sequence). The CDR3 length is 13 residues. The DNA for the CDR3 is TGTGCCAGCAGCTTAGACACGGGGCAAAAACTGTTTTTT. Encoded protein: CASSLDTGQKLFF. The full variable domain, with the rest looked up from reference TRBV7-7 and TRBJ1-4, is GAGVSQSPRYKVTKRGQDVTLRCDPISSHATLYWYQQALGQGPEFLTYFNYEAQPDKSGLPSDRFSAERPEGSISTLTIQRTEQRDSAMYRCASSLDTGQKLFFGSGTQLSVL.

This clonotype was seen more than once but under ten times. The V call is TRBV5-5, the J call TRBJ2-5; D may be TRBD2 (6 bases). Trimming cost V 2 bases and J 4 bases, with 18 bases left between them. CDR3 length: 16 amino acids. Germline lookup yields CDR1 SGHKS and CDR2 YYEKEE (reference sequence). DNA for the CDR3: TGTGCCAGCAGCTTAAGGAATACGGGAGTGGGAGAGACCCAGTACTTC. Translating gives CASSLRNTGVGETQYF.

The chain links TRBV7-2 to TRBJ1-2; possible D gene TRBD1, 6 bases. The CDR3 totals 13 residues. The germline gives CDR1 SGHTA, CDR2 FQGNSA. Trimming took off 7 bases at V and 8 bases at J, with 17 bases between the two ends. CDR3 amino acids: CASTLAGGQGYTF. DNA of the CDR3: TGTGCCAGCACCCTAGCGGGGGGGCAAGGCTACACCTTC. Full variable domain (missing parts from reference TRBV7-2 and TRBJ1-2): GAGVSQSPSNKVTEKGKDVELRCDPISGHTALYWYRQSLGQGLEFLIYFQGNSAPDKSGLPSDRFSAERTGGSVSTLTIQRTQQEDSAVYLCASTLAGGQGYTFGSGTRLTVV.

A few counts support this clonotype. This rearrangement joins TRBV20-1 to TRBJ2-1; 10 bases map to TRBD2. CDR1 is DFQATT and CDR2 is SNEGSKA in the germline V gene (reference sequence). Trimming cost V 3 bases and J 6 bases; bases outside gene matches: 5. The CDR3 totals 14 residues. Here the CDR3 DNA reads TGCAGTGCTAGCCTCACTAGCGGGACCAATGAGCAGTTCTTC. The encoded protein is CSASLTSGTNEQFF.

The rearrangement uses TRBV15 and TRBJ2-3; TRBD1 aligns across 7 bases. Germline values: CDR1 LNHNV, CDR2 YYDKDF (reference sequence). The V gene end was trimmed by 1 base and the J gene end by 4 bases; junction bases not matched to a gene: 5. CDR3 length: 15 amino acids. CDR3 sequence (DNA): TGTGCCACCAGCAGAGTCGAGGGGGCGGCAGATACGCAGTATTTT. It specifies CATSRVEGAADTQYF.

This clonotype was picked up a small number of times. This chain uses TRBV11-2 with TRBJ2-2; TRBD1 might be the D (6 bases). Trimming stripped 5 bases from V and 5 bases from J, with 15 bases between. The CDR3 length is 15 residues. Germline V gene lookup returns CDR1 SGHAT and CDR2 FQNNGV. CDR3 residues: CASSPRGRETGELFF. The CDR3 DNA is TGTGCCAGCAGCCCGAGGGGGAGAGAGACCGGGGAGCTGTTTTTT.

The CDR3 spells CASSLGTVRANVLTF. The CDR3 nucleotides are TGTGCCAGCAGCTTAGGGACAGTTCGAGCCAACGTCCTGACTTTC. The chain joins TRBV7-9 to TRBJ2-6, with a weak D call TRBD1 (6 bases). Germline CDR1 and CDR2: SEHNR and FQNEAQ (reference sequence). V lost 1 base and J lost 7, with 11 bases in between. The CDR3 consists of 15 residues.

This clonotype appeared a few times. The chain has TRBV7-8 and TRBJ2-1; TRBD1 aligns across 7 bases. J was trimmed by 6 bases and V by 5 bases; bases with no gene match: 25. The CDR3 loop spans 20 amino acids. Germline loops: CDR1 SGHVS, CDR2 FQNEAQ. The chain's CDR3 is CASSATGIFIRRSNSNEQFF. As DNA, the CDR3 is TGTGCCAGCAGCGCGACAGGGATTTTCATTCGGCGCTCCAATTCCAATGAGCAGTTCTTC.

The chain employs TRBV12-3 or TRBV12-4 and TRBJ2-1; 10 positions match TRBD2. After removal of 5 bases from V and 12 bases from J, the junction contained 7 bases not matched to a gene. This CDR3 comprises 13 residues. This CDR3 is CASSPTSGARQFF. The CDR3 nucleotides are TGTGCCAGCAGTCCTACTAGCGGGGCAAGGCAGTTCTTC.

This sequence joins TRBV5-6 and TRBJ2-5, with D possibly TRBD2 on 7 matching bases. With 2 bases removed from V and 5 bases from J, the gap between germline ends came to 22 bases. CDR3 length equals 17 residues. Per the germline V gene, CDR1 is SGHDT and CDR2 is YYEEEE. The CDR3 here is CASSFPGLLGGMETQYF. The CDR3 nucleotides read TGTGCCAGCAGCTTCCCGGGACTACTAGGGGGGATGGAGACCCAGTACTTC.

The table lists this clonotype with a few counts. V usage is TRBV7-9 and J usage is TRBJ1-2, with TRBD1 matching 9 bases. CDR1 is SEHNR and CDR2 is FQNEAQ in the germline V gene (reference sequence). This CDR3 is 15 amino acids long. With V trimmed by 2 bases and J by 5 bases, 6 bases remained unmatched. The CDR3 loop is CASSLRDRVSYGYTF. In nucleotides, the CDR3 is TGTGCCAGCAGCTTACGGGACAGGGTTTCTTATGGCTACACCTTC.

This clonotype was found many times. The rearrangement joins TRBV12-3 or TRBV12-4 to TRBJ2-1, with 10 bases aligning to TRBD1. The CDR3 runs 15 residues. The V gene end was trimmed by 8 bases and the J gene end by 7 bases; junction bases not matched to a gene: 11. The CDR3 sequence is CASHLRGQGHNEQFF. As DNA, the CDR3 is TGTGCCAGCCATCTCCGGGGACAGGGGCATAATGAGCAGTTCTTC.

V and J are TRBV12-3 or TRBV12-4 and TRBJ2-2; D is uncertain. Trimming took off 4 bases at V and 6 bases at J, with 9 bases between the two ends. CDR3 length: 13 residues. The CDR3 DNA is TGTGCCAGCAGTTCCTCTAGGGCCGGGGAGCTGTTTTTT. This encodes CASSSSRAGELFF.

The chain couples TRBV20-1 to TRBJ2-7, with TRBD2 matching 12 bases. CDR3 length: 13 amino acids. Losses at the gene ends were 6 bases for V and 3 bases for J; bases not matched to a gene: 3. CDR1 DFQATT and CDR2 SNEGSKA come from the germline V gene (reference sequence). For the CDR3, the DNA is TGCAGTGCCCAACTAGCGGGGGGCTACGAGCAGTACTTC. Encoded protein: CSAQLAGGYEQYF.

This rearrangement joins TRBV5-6 to TRBJ2-2; D may be TRBD1 (5 bases). Germline V lookup: CDR1 SGHDT, CDR2 YYEEEE. V was cut by 0 bases and J by 1 base, with 7 bases left in between. CDR3 length equals 15 residues. The CDR3 DNA is TGTGCCAGCAGCTTGGGGGGCAAGAACACCGGGGAGCTGTTTTTT. Its translation is CASSLGGKNTGELFF.

This clonotype occurred a few times. The rearrangement joins TRBV20-1 to TRBJ2-2; 12 bases are shared with TRBD2. Trimming removed 6 bases from V and 5 bases from J; junction bases left unmatched: 7. From germline, CDR1 is DFQATT and CDR2 SNEGSKA (reference sequence). The CDR3 consists of 15 residues. The DNA for the CDR3 is TGCAGTGCAACTCTAGCGGGAGGGGCTACCGGGGAGCTGTTTTTT. Residues: CSATLAGGATGELFF.

This clonotype was seen a handful of times. The chain employs TRBV5-1 and TRBJ2-7; D uncertain. CDR3 length: 13 residues. Germline CDR1 SGHRS, CDR2 YFSETQ. Trimming took off 0 bases at V and 4 bases at J, with 8 bases between the two ends. CDR3: CASSLDDTYEQYF. The CDR3 DNA sequence: TGCGCCAGCAGCTTGGACGACACGTACGAGCAGTACTTC. The variable domain in full, completed from reference TRBV5-1 and TRBJ2-7, reads KAGVTQTPRYLIKTRGQQVTLSCSPISGHRSVSWYQQTPGQGLQFLFEYFSETQRNKGNFPGRFSGRQFSNSRSEMNVSTLELGDSALYLCASSLDDTYEQYFGPGTRLTVT.

The V gene is TRBV21-1, the J gene TRBJ2-7; no DNA check was done on the table's D call, TRBD1. TRBV21-1 is given as a pseudogene. This CDR3 is 15 amino acids long. CDR3 sequence: CASSEVGQGMNEQYV. CDR3 coding DNA: TGTGCCAGCAGCGAAGTGGGACAGGGGATGAACGAGCAGTACGTC.

This chain connects TRBV29-1 to TRBJ1-1; TRBD1 matches at 12 bases. CDR1 is SQVTM and CDR2 is ANQGSEA in the germline V gene. The trim removed 6 bases at V and 8 bases at J, leaving 10 bases unmatched. The length of the CDR3 is 14 residues. The CDR3 sequence is CSVPTGTGGPEAFF. CDR3 DNA: TGCAGCGTCCCGACCGGGACAGGGGGCCCAGAAGCTTTCTTT.

The chain joins TRBV20-1 to TRBJ2-1; D may be TRBD1 (6 bases). CDR1 DFQATT and CDR2 SNEGSKA come from the germline V gene (reference sequence). V was cut by 6 bases and J by 4 bases, with 16 bases left in between. This CDR3 contains 14 residues. CDR3 DNA sequence: TGCAGTGCAAGGGACACCCTAAGGTACAATGAGCAGTTCTTC. Its protein is CSARDTLRYNEQFF.

This clonotype was counted many times. The J gene is TRBJ1-6, the V gene TRBV7-2; the match to TRBD1 covers 7 bases. The V gene end was trimmed by 5 bases and the J gene end by 8 bases; junction bases not matched to a gene: 6. The CDR3 loop spans 14 amino acids. Germline CDR1 and CDR2: SGHTA and FQGNSA. Here the CDR3 reads CASSLTGFYSPLHF. CDR3 DNA: TGTGCCAGCAGCCTGACAGGGTTTTATTCACCCCTCCACTTT.

The gene calls are TRBV7-6 and TRBJ2-2; D remains ambiguous. Trimming took off 6 bases at V and 4 bases at J, with 9 bases between the two ends. Germline CDR1 and CDR2: SGHVS and FNYEAQ. The CDR3 is 13 amino acids. CDR3 amino acids: CASSSELTGELFF. CDR3 DNA sequence: TGTGCCAGCAGTTCCGAGCTCACCGGGGAGCTGTTTTTT.

The J gene is TRBJ1-4, the V gene TRBV12-3 or TRBV12-4; D is unresolved. V was shortened by 3 bases and J by 5 bases, with 7 bases between the two germline ends. This CDR3 contains 13 residues. The CDR3 protein is CASSFRQNEKLFF. The CDR3 region has the DNA TGTGCCAGCAGTTTTAGGCAAAATGAAAAACTGTTTTTT.